This T cell receptor (beta chain) was profiled in a study of radiotherapy plus CTLA-4 blockade in lung cancer. Across the whole study: There were objective responses in over 15% of patients, and around 31% had disease control. Study observations and caveats: Blood TCR clones of tumor origin expanded after radiotherapy plus ipilimumab. How blood T cell clones changed early, along with interferon-beta, reportedly forecast response best.

The method was immunoSEQ multiplex PCR; TCRdb's version includes in-frame clones alone and lacks a portion of them. The sample gives more than 90,000 clones, about four fifths of which show up once; about 3.3% is in the top ten. Focal radiation plus CTLA-4 blockade with ipilimumab was given to patients with chemo-refractory metastatic non-small-cell lung cancer. On this clone itself: Its antigen is unidentified.

J was trimmed by 6 bases and V by 9 bases; bases with no gene match: 12. The CDR3 length is 14 residues. Germline CDR1 MNHEY, CDR2 SMNVEV (reference sequence). This receptor was obtained from a human donor with non-small cell lung cancer that progressed on radiotherapy plus ipilimumab. Some clones in this sample may be carry-over from other donors' samples. Source: peripheral blood, taken from a patient treated with radiotherapy plus ipilimumab. The chain employs TRBV27 and TRBJ2-3; 7 bases line up with TRBD1. The DNA of the CDR3 is TGTGCCAGTACTCGACAGGGTGAGTTCGATACGCAGTATTTT. Protein: CASTRQGEFDTQYF.